This TCR beta chain was identified in a study of monozygotic twins with inflammatory bowel disease. TCRdb reanalyzed the 5' RACE reads, giving one entry per CDR3 protein sequence and no DNA. The table lists some 210,000 distinct CDR3 sequences. CDR3 length equals 17 residues. The V gene's germline CDR1 is WSHSY and CDR2 SAAADI. The V gene is TRBV10-2, the J gene TRBJ1-5; TCRdb reports TRBD1, a call that lacks DNA to check it against. This receptor was obtained from a human donor with ulcerative colitis or Crohn's disease, or a healthy co-twin of an affected twin (not recorded which). Sample: blood. This CDR3 is CASSYGNQHGSNQPQHF.